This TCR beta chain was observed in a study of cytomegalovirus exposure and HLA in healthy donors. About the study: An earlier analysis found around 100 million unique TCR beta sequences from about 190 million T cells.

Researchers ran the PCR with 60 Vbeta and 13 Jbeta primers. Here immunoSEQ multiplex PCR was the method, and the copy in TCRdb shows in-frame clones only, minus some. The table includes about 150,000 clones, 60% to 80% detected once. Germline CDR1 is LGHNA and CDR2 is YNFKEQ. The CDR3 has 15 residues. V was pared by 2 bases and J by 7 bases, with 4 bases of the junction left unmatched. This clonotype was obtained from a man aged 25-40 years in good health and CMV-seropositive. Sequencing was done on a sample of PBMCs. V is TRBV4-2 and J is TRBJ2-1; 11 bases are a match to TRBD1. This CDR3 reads CASSQPDRGPNEQFF. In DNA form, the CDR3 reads TGTGCCAGCAGCCAACCGGACAGGGGGCCTAATGAGCAGTTCTTC.